This entry features one T cell receptor (beta chain) sequence. What it binds is unknown. The source of the sample is a study of cytomegalovirus exposure and HLA in healthy donors. Study-level information: In an early release, HLA-typed donors contributed approximately 80 million unique TCR sequences. Overall study findings and caveats: Indistinguishability led to the exclusion of some V segments, TRBV6-2 and TRBV6-3 included. Cytomegalovirus-associated status was assigned to 164 TCR beta chains. Accurate HLA-A and HLA-B prediction from TCR beta sequences was reported for most subjects.

13 Jbeta primers and 60 Vbeta primers were used for the PCR. Data came from immunoSEQ multiplex PCR; TCRdb stores just in-frame clones and leaves some out. This table has some 190,000 clones, approximately 80% appearing once. Trimming took off 6 bases at V and 3 bases at J, with 11 bases between the two ends. The CDR3 runs 12 residues. Germline lookup yields CDR1 SQVTM and CDR2 ANQGSEA. This receptor was obtained from a boy between 2 and 10 years old in good health and CMV-seronegative. The J gene is TRBJ1-1, the V gene TRBV29-1; possibly TRBD1 for D (5 bases). Specimen: PBMCs. The CDR3 here is CSVGLKDTEAFF. CDR3 nucleotides: TGCAGCGTGGGACTCAAGGACACTGAAGCTTTCTTT. The complete variable domain, with remaining parts taken from reference TRBV29-1 and TRBJ1-1, reads SAVISQKPSRDICQRGTSLTIQCQVDSQVTMMFWYRQQPGQSLTLIATANQGSEATYESGFVIDKFPISRPNLTFSTLTVSNMSPEDSSIYLCSVGLKDTEAFFGQGTRLTVV.